The entry that follows covers one TCR beta chain sequence. V gave up 0 bases and J gave up 4 bases; unmatched junction bases: 4. CDR3 size: 16 residues. Germline V gene sequence: CDR1 SGDLS, CDR2 YYNGEE. Some clones are missing from TCRdb's copy, which holds only in-frame ones; the method was immunoSEQ multiplex PCR. Found here are a few hundred thousand clones, about 95% of them singletons; the top ten hold about 0.02%. This sample is drawn from a study of shared T cell receptors in the human thymus. This chain uses TRBV9 with TRBJ2-1; 10 bases line up with TRBD2. The sequenced sample consisted of thymocytes. The receptor was derived from a human donor. CDR3 in DNA: TGTGCCAGCAGCGTAGGAGCGGGAGGGAATTACAATGAGCAGTTCTTC. This codes for CASSVGAGGNYNEQFF. Filled out from reference TRBV9 and TRBJ2-1, the complete variable domain reads DSGVTQTPKHLITATGQRVTLRCSPRSGDLSVYWYQQSLDQGLQFLIQYYNGEERAKGNILERFSAQQFPDLHSELNLSSLELGDSALYFCASSVGAGGNYNEQFFGPGTRLTVL.